This TCR beta chain was retrieved from a study of T cell responses to AZD1222 COVID-19 vaccine. This table comes from immunoSEQ multiplex PCR, and its TCRdb copy is limited to in-frame clones, with some not included. The sample has some 170,000 clones, about 89% seen once; the top ten hold approximately 1.8%. Trimming cost V 5 bases and J 8 bases, with 10 bases left between them. The CDR3 totals 13 residues. The germline V gene encodes CDR1 MNHEY and CDR2 SVGAGI. This chain links TRBV6-5 with TRBJ1-6, with unresolved D. This TCR derives from an adult in good health. The sequencing used peripheral blood, collected on day 0 of AZD1222 vaccination. CDR3 sequence reads: CASSLTADSPLHF. The CDR3, as DNA: TGTGCCAGCAGTCTAACGGCGGATTCACCCCTCCACTTT.